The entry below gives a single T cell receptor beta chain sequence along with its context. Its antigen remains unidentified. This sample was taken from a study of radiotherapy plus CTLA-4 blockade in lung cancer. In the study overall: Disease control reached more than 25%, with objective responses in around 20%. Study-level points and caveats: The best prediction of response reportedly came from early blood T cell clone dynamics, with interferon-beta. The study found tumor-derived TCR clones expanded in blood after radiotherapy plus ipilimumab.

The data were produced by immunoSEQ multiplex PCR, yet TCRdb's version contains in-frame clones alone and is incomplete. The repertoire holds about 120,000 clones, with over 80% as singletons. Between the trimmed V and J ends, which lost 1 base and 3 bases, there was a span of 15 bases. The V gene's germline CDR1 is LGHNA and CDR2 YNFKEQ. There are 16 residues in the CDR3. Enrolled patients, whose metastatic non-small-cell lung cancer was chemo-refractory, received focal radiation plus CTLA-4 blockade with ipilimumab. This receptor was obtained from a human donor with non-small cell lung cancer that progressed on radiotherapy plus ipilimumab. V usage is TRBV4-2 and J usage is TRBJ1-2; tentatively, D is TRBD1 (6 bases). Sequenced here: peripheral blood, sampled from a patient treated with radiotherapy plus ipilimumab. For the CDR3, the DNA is TGTGCCAGCAGCCAAGGAGGGACACGCTCGGACTATGGCTACACCTTC. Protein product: CASSQGGTRSDYGYTF.